This TCR beta chain derives from a study of blood T cell repertoires in COVID-19. Study-wide background: Samples taken during acute and convalescent COVID-19 were collected in the United States, Italy and Spain. Sample material is recorded as cDNA or gDNA derived from T cells, B-cell-depleted T cells, or PBMCs.

This clone has only a few counts. In the original analysis: Estimation of nucleated cell counts relied on the amplification of reference gene primers. Measured with immunoSEQ multiplex PCR; TCRdb has only the in-frame clones, and not every one. Clonal size and the V and J genes are those of that table, whereas D and trimming came from the DNA. The repertoire holds about 59,000 clones, with 79% as singletons. The clonotype was recovered from a man in his fifties or sixties with acute or convalescent COVID-19. Sequencing was carried out using peripheral blood.

This CDR3 reads CASSQDTSSWQGSAYGYTF. The DNA for the CDR3 is TGCGCCAGCAGCCAAGATACAAGTAGTTGGCAGGGGTCTGCCTATGGCTACACCTTC. The chain links TRBV4-3 to TRBJ1-2; D may be TRBD1 (6 bases). V was trimmed by 0 bases and J by 4 bases, leaving 24 bases between them. The CDR3 consists of 19 residues. The germline gives CDR1 LGHNA, CDR2 YSLEER.